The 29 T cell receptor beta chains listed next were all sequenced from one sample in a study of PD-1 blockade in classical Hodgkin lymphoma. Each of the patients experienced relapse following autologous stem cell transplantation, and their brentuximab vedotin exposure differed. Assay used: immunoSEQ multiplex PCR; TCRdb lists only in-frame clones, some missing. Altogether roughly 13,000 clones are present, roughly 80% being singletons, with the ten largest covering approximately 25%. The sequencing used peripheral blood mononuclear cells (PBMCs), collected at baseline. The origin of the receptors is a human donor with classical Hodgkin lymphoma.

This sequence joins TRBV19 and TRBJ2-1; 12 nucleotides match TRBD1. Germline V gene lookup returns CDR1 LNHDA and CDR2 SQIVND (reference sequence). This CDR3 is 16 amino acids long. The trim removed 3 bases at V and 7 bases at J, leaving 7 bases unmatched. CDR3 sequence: CASSIRSGQGANEQFF. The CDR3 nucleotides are TGTGCCAGTAGTATCCGGTCGGGACAGGGGGCGAATGAGCAGTTCTTC.

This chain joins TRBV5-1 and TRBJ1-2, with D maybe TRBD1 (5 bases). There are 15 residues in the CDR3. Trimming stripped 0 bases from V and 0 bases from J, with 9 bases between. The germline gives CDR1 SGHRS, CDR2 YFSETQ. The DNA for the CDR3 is TGCGCCAGCAGCTTGGTGGGGGGAGCTAACTATGGCTACACCTTC. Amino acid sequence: CASSLVGGANYGYTF.

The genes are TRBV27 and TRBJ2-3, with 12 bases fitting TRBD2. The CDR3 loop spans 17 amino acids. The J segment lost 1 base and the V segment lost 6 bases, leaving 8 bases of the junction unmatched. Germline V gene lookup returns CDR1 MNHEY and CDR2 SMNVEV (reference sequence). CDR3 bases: TGTGCCAGCAGACCCTTTCGACTAGCGGGAGGCACAGATACGCAGTATTTT. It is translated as CASRPFRLAGGTDTQYF.

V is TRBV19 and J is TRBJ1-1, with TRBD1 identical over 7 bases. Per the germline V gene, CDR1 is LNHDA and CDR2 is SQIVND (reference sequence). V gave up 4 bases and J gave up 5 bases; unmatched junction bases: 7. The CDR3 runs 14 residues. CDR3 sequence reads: CASSTRQGWTEAFF. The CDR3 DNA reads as TGTGCCAGTAGTACACGACAGGGTTGGACTGAAGCTTTCTTT.

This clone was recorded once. The CDR3 sequence is CAWQTSGRYEQYF. In DNA, the CDR3 is TGTGCCTGGCAGACTAGCGGGAGGTACGAGCAGTACTTC. The chain joins TRBV30 to TRBJ2-7; 13 bases are a match to TRBD2. The CDR3 has 13 residues. Germline V gene sequence: CDR1 GTSNPN, CDR2 SVGIG (reference sequence). Germline trimming cut 5 bases from V and 4 bases from J; bases unmatched to any gene: 2. Full variable domain (remainder filled in from reference TRBV30 and TRBJ2-7): SQTIHQWPATLVQPVGSPLSLECTVEGTSNPNLYWYRQAAGRGLQLLFYSVGIGQISSEVPQNLSASRPQDRQFILSSKKLLLSDSGFYLCAWQTSGRYEQYFGPGTRLTVT.

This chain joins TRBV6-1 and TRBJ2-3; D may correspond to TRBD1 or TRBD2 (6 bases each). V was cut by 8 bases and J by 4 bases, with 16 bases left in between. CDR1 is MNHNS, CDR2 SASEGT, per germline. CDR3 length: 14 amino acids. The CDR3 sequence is CASSSGGGPDTQYF. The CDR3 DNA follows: TGTGCCAGCTCGTCTGGAGGGGGGCCAGATACGCAGTATTTT.

The CDR3 loop is CASSDTGGTEAFF. The DNA for the CDR3 is TGTGCCAGCAGTGACACAGGGGGCACTGAAGCTTTCTTT. The chain recombines TRBV6-1 with TRBJ1-1, with 8 nucleotides matching TRBD1. From germline, CDR1 is MNHNS and CDR2 SASEGT. Trimming removed 3 bases from V and 4 bases from J; junction bases left unmatched: 1. The CDR3 is 13 residues long.

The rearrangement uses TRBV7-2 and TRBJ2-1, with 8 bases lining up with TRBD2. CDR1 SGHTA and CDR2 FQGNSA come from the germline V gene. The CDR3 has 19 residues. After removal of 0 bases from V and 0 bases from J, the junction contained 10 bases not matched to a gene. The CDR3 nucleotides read TGTGCCAGCAGCTTAGCGGTTGGGCTAGCGGGCGTCTCCTACAATGAGCAGTTCTTC. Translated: CASSLAVGLAGVSYNEQFF. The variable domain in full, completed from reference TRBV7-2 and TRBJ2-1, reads GAGVSQSPSNKVTEKGKDVELRCDPISGHTALYWYRQSLGQGLEFLIYFQGNSAPDKSGLPSDRFSAERTGGSVSTLTIQRTQQEDSAVYLCASSLAVGLAGVSYNEQFFGPGTRLTVL.

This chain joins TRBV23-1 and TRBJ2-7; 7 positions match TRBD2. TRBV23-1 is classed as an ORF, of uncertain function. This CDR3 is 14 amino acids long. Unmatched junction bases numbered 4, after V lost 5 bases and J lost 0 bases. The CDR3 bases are TGCGCCAGCAGTGATCAGCGGGACTCCTACGAGCAGTACTTC. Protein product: CASSDQRDSYEQYF.

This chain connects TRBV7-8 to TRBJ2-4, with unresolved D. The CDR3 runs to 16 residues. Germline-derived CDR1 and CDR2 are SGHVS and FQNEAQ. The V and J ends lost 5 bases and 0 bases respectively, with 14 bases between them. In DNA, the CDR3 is TGTGCCAGCAGCCCCCGGTGGACCCCAGCCAAAAACATTCAGTACTTC. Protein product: CASSPRWTPAKNIQYF.

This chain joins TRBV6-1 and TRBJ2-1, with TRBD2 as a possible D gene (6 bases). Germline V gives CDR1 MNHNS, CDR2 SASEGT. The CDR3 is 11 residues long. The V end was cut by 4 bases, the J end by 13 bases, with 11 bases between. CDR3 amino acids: CASSGATSQFF. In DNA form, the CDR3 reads TGTGCCAGCAGTGGGGCCACTAGCCAGTTCTTC.

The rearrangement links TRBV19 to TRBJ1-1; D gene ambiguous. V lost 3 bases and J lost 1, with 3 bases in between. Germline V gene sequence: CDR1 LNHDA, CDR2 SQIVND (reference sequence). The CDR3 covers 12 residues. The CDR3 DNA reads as TGTGCCAGTAGTATCGGGAACACTGAAGCTTTCTTT. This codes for CASSIGNTEAFF.

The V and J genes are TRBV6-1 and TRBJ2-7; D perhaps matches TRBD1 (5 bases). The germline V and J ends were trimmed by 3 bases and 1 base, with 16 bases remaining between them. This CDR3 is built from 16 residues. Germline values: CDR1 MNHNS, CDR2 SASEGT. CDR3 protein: CASSEQGLQSSYEQYF. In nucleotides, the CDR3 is TGTGCCAGCAGTGAGCAGGGCCTCCAGTCGTCCTACGAGCAGTACTTC.

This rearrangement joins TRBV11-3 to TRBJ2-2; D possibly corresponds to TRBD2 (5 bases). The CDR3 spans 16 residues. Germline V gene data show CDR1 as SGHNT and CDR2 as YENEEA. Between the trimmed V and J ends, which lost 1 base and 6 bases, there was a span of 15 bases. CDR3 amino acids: CASSLGGLADAGELFF. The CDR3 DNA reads TGTGCCAGCAGCTTAGGGGGTCTAGCTGACGCCGGGGAGCTGTTTTTT.

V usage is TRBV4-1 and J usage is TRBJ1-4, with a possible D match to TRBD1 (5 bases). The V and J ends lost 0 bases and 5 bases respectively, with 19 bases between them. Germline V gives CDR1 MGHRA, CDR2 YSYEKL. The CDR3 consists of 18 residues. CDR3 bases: TGCGCCAGCAGCCAAGATAGGAATACCGGGACCCTAAATGAAAAACTGTTTTTT. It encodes CASSQDRNTGTLNEKLFF.

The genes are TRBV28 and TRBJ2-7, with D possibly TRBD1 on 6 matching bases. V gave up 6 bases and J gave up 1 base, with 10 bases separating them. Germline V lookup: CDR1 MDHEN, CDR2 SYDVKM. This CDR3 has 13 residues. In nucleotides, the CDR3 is TGTGCCAGCAGGTTGGGACAATCCTACGAGCAGTACTTC. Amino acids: CASRLGQSYEQYF.

This CDR3 is CASSQVASGRANEQFF. The DNA of the CDR3 is TGTGCCAGCAGCCAAGTTGCCAGCGGGAGGGCCAATGAGCAGTTCTTC. The genes are TRBV4-2 and TRBJ2-1, with TRBD2 identical over 10 bases. Germline CDR1 reads LGHNA; CDR2 reads YNFKEQ. V lost 1 base to trimming and J lost 6 bases; unmatched junction nucleotides: 6. This CDR3 is built from 16 residues.

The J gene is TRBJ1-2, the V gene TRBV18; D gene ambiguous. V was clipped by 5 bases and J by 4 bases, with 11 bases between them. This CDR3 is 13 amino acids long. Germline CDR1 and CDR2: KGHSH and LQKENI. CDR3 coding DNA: TGTGCCAGCTCAGGAGGAGGGATCTATGGCTACACCTTC. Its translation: CASSGGGIYGYTF.

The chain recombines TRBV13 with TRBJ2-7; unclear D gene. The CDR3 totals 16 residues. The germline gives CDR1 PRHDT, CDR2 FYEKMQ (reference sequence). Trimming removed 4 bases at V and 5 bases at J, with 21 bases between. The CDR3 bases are TGTGCCAGCAGCTCAGAAGACGGGCGTTTATTCGACGAGCAGTACTTC. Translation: CASSSEDGRLFDEQYF. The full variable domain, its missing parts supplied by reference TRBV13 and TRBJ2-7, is AAGVIQSPRHLIKEKRETATLKCYPIPRHDTVYWYQQGPGQDPQFLISFYEKMQSDKGSIPDRFSAQQFSDYHSELNMSSLELGDSALYFCASSSEDGRLFDEQYFGPGTRLTVT.

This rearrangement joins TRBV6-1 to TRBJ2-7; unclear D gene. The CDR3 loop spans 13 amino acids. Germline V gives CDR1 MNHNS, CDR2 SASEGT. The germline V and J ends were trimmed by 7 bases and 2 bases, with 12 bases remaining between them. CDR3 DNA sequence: TGTGCCAGCACTAGGTCCCAAACCTACGAGCAGTACTTC. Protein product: CASTRSQTYEQYF.

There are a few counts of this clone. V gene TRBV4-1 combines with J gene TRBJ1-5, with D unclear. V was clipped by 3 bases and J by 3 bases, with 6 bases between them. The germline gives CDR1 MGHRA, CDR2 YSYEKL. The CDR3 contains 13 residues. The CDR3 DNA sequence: TGCGCCAGCAGCCAGGTAGTCAATCAGCCCCAGCATTTT. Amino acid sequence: CASSQVVNQPQHF.

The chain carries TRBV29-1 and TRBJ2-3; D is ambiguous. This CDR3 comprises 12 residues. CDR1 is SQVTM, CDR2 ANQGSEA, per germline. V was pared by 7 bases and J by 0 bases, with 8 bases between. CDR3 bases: TGCAGCGGTTCCTCTAGCACAGATACGCAGTATTTT. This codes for CSGSSSTDTQYF.

This CDR3 reads CASSVTGTSGNTIYF. Written as DNA, the CDR3 is TGTGCCAGCAGTGTTACAGGGACCTCCGGAAACACCATATATTTT. This chain uses TRBV6-1 with TRBJ1-3, with a tentative D call TRBD1 (6 bases). The CDR3 has 15 residues. The germline CDR1 and CDR2 sequences are MNHNS and SASEGT. V lost 4 bases and J 4 bases, leaving 14 bases between the germline ends.

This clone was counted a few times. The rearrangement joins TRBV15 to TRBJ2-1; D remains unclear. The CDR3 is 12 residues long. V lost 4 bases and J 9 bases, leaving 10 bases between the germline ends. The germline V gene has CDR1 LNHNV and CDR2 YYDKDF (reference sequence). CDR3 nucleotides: TGTGCCACCAGCACCCAAGCGTCTGAGCAGTTCTTC. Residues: CATSTQASEQFF.

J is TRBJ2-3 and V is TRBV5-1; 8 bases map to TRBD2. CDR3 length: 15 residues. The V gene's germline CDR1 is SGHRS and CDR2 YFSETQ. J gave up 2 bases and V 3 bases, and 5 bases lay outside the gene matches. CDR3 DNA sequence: TGCGCCAGCAGCTCCCGGGAGGGCCTCACAGATACGCAGTATTTT. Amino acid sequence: CASSSREGLTDTQYF. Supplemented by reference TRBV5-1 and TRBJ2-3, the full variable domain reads KAGVTQTPRYLIKTRGQQVTLSCSPISGHRSVSWYQQTPGQGLQFLFEYFSETQRNKGNFPGRFSGRQFSNSRSEMNVSTLELGDSALYLCASSSREGLTDTQYFGPGTRLTVL.

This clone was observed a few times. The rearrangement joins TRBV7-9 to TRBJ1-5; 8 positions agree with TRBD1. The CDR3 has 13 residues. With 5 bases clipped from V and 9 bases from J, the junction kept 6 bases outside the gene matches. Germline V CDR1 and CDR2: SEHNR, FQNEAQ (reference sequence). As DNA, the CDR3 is TGTGCCAGCAGCCCCGGACAGGGTAGGCCCCAGCATTTT. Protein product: CASSPGQGRPQHF.

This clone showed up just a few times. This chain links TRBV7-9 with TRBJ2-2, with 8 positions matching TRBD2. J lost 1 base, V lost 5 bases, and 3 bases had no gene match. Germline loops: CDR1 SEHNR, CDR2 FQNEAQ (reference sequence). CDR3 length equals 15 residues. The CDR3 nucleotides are TGTGCCAGCAGCCTTGCGGGGGGGAACACCGGGGAGCTGTTTTTT. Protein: CASSLAGGNTGELFF.

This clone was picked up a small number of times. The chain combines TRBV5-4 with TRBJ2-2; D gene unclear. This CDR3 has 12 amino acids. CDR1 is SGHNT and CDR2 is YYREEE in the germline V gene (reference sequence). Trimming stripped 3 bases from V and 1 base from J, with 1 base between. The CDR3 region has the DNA TGTGCCAGCAGCTGGAACACCGGGGAGCTGTTTTTT. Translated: CASSWNTGELFF.

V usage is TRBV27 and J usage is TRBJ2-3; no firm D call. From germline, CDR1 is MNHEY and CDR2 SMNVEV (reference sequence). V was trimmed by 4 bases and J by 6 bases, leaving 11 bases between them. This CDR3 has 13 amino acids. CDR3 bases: TGTGCCAGCAGTTACCCCCCCCGTGATACGCAGTATTTT. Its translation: CASSYPPRDTQYF.